This TCR beta chain originates from a study of shared clonotypes between healthy human individuals (dated by TCRdb to the early 2020s). Describing the broader study: Three men and a couple of women, aged 18 to 49 years, made up the cohort. For each donor, CD4 naive and CD4 memory were each run on three plates, CD8 naive on two plates, and CD8 memory on one plate. To estimate repertoire size and how much clonotypes are shared between individuals, the study performed deep sequencing of blood TCR repertoires from roughly five healthy adults. To increase sequencing depth and limit assay-specific biases, TCR repertoire library preparation and sequencing were carried out by different laboratories using diverse techniques. Per donor, leukapheresis produced somewhere between about 0.9 and 10 billion PBMCs. The paper as a whole reports these results and caveats: When several donors were compared, the shared fraction of clonotypes was around 5.1% for naive CD4, roughly 3.3% for naive CD8, 2% to 2.5% for memory CD4, and 0.35% to 0.4% for memory CD8. Clonotypes shared by all four sorted-subset donors showed higher generation probabilities than non-shared clonotypes. Based on pairwise subsampling, the degree of clonotype sharing among donors was expected to be affected by sequencing depth. Sampling was limited to blood, and TCR repertoires in tissue likely differ from TCR repertoires in blood. Rarefaction of sorted-subset datasets indicated incomplete sequencing despite the large sequencing depth. Naive subsets generally had larger estimated clonotype richness than memory subsets did. Because the study included a small number of donors, the genetic and exposure-history diversity represented was limited.

As regards this clone: Its antigen specificity is not known. Per-base qualities were not stored, and no clone one base away is much larger. This specimen includes other DNA sequences encoding the same CDR3.

The donors were healthy, HIV-negative adults who had no recently reported acute infections or vaccinations. Every donor was a Caucasian adult residing in Nashville, Tennessee, USA. CD4+ T cells were enriched through magnetic negative selection, after which naive cells were positively selected on CD45RA and the remaining negative fraction served as the memory subset. Blood was collected by leukapheresis, and PBMCs were isolated by Ficoll-Histopaque density gradient centrifugation and then cryopreserved in liquid nitrogen vapor phase. Analytical flow cytometry was used to check the purity and quantity of every magnetically sorted T cell population. From each sorted fraction, genomic DNA was isolated and quantified by UV absorbance on a Nanodrop 2000c. The CDR3 runs 15 amino acids, cysteine and phenylalanine included. The sequence is cut down to CDR3 DNA, 45 bases in frame from base 1. V and J are truncated by 0 bases and 0 bases respectively, leaving an intervening sequence of 7 bases. CDR1 and CDR2 are drawn from the germline V gene: SGHRS, YFSETQ.

Using the deep immunoSEQ assay, multiplex PCR amplified TCR CDR3 regions from genomic DNA. For each cell subset, the extracted genomic DNA was distributed evenly across all wells of several immunoSEQ 96-well plates, and each plate served as one replicate. For sorted subsets, approximately 200 ng of genomic DNA, equivalent to some 30,000 T cell genomes, went into each replicate PCR. Purified libraries were measured with a Qubit 3.0 fluorometer, size-checked on a Bioanalyzer 2100, and measured again with the KAPA Library Quantification kit. Every immunoSEQ 96-well plate was sequenced on a dedicated single-read 150-cycle Illumina NextSeq 550 flow cell. The study's processing was this. The immunoSEQ output contained only junctional sequences without quality scores, so filtering could not match that applied to full-length reads. To assign V/J genes and CDR3, sequences were annotated against IMGT germline references using PyIR, a Python wrapper for IgBLAST v1.9. Reads were filtered out if the reads had weak V/J assignments (E-value above 1e-6), no CDR3, stop codons, out-of-frame junctions, or ambiguous translated residues. V3J clonotypes were defined as sequences sharing the same inferred V gene, J gene, and CDR3 amino acid sequence. Percentage overlap between repertoires was computed as shared unique clonotypes divided by the size of the smaller repertoire. Richness of each repertoire was evaluated using RTK rarefaction, the Chao1 estimator, and Recon v2.1 estimates of unobserved clonotypes. Generation probabilities for all TCRbeta clonotypes obtained by the gDNA method from a handful of donors were computed using OLGA. Held by TCRdb, this immuneACCESS table contains in-frame sequences only and omits some clones. Under half of the omission traces to an unresolved V gene where checked; the cause of the rest is unknown. V, J and clone size derive from that table, while D and trimming were established from the DNA sequence. Here the sample has 2 million to 3 million clones; approximately 94% occur a single time. 0.36% of the sample is taken by the ten largest.

Sequencing was carried out using naive CD4+ T cells from PBMCs. The cell subset or site label for this specimen denotes: CD45RA+ positively selected. The TCR was taken from a man between 18 and 35 years old in good health. Some clones in this sample may be carry-over from other donors' samples. The chain was built from TRBV5-1 and TRBJ2-1; the D gene remains uncertain. The DNA sequence is as follows: TGCGCCAGCAGCTTGGGGGCGAGCTCCTACAATGAGCAGTTCTTC. It codes for CASSLGASSYNEQFF.